This TCR beta chain was found in a study of cytomegalovirus exposure and HLA in healthy donors. All the people who gave samples were healthy bone marrow donors. The PCR made use of 60 Vbeta and 13 Jbeta primers. Assay used: immunoSEQ multiplex PCR; TCRdb lists only in-frame clones, some missing. Of about 130,000 clones listed, roughly 82% are singletons. V lost 5 bases, J lost 2 bases, and 13 bases lay in between. The CDR3 has 15 residues. The V gene's germline CDR1 is SGHNT and CDR2 YENEEA. Study results and caveats: Later analysis associated a missense DCLRE1C variant with TCR beta V- and J-gene trimming.

Notes on this clone: Its specificity is not known.

Sequences were obtained from PBMCs. This receptor was taken from a male donor in good health and CMV-seropositive. The chain carries TRBV11-3 and TRBJ1-3; perhaps TRBD1 as D (6 bases). The CDR3 is CASSIGRGTGNTIYF. CDR3 nucleotides: TGTGCCAGCAGCATCGGCAGGGGAACTGGAAACACCATATATTTT.